The 28 T cell receptor beta chains below come from one sample, sequenced in a study of blood T cells in healthy people across ages. It was with a sample-barcoded 5' primer and a J-beta primer mix that a second PCR of about 6 to 12 cycles was run. TCRdb reanalysed the 5' RACE reads using MiXCR and keeps one entry per CDR3 protein. The sample consists of over 600,000 distinct CDR3 sequences, around 21% of them appearing once. Material for sequencing was blood. The receptor source for this set is an older man in good health.

The chain couples TRBV10-3 to TRBJ1-3; possible D gene TRBD1, 5 bases. CDR1 is ENHRY, CDR2 SYGVKD, per germline. The CDR3 has 14 amino acids. Trimming pared 1 base from V and 3 bases from J, leaving 7 bases between. DNA of the CDR3: TGTGCCATCAGTGAGTTCAGGGATGGAAACACCATATATTTT. Residues: CAISEFRDGNTIYF.

The chain uses TRBV3-1 and TRBJ1-6, with 11 bases that match TRBD1. CDR3 length: 15 residues. CDR1 and CDR2 (germline): LGHDT, YNNKEL (reference sequence). Trimming cost V 1 base and J 9 bases; bases outside gene matches: 2. The CDR3 protein is CASSQGTGGLSPLHF. DNA for the CDR3: TGTGCCAGCAGCCAAGGGACAGGGGGCCTTTCACCCCTCCACTTT.

This clonotype was detected a few times. The rearrangement uses TRBV20-1 and TRBJ2-7; 8 bases map to TRBD1. CDR3 length: 14 residues. Germline V lookup: CDR1 DFQATT, CDR2 SNEGSKA (reference sequence). The V and J ends lost 3 bases and 0 bases, in that order; junction bases with no gene match: 4. The CDR3 is CSARRTGPSYEQYF. CDR3 nucleotide sequence: TGCAGTGCTAGGCGGACAGGGCCCTCCTACGAGCAGTACTTC.

The rearrangement links TRBV7-2 to TRBJ1-5, with D possibly being TRBD1 (5 bases). V shed 3 bases and J shed 5 bases, with 8 bases lying between them. Germline lookup yields CDR1 SGHTA and CDR2 FQGNSA. The CDR3 consists of 13 residues. CDR3 sequence: CASSFQGYQPQHF. The CDR3 region has the DNA TGTGCCAGCAGCTTCCAGGGTTATCAGCCCCAGCATTTT.

A few counts support this clonotype. The rearrangement links TRBV7-9 to TRBJ2-1; 12 bases line up with TRBD2. The CDR3 consists of 16 residues. With 1 base clipped from V and 8 bases from J, the junction kept 6 bases outside the gene matches. The germline V gene has CDR1 SEHNR and CDR2 FQNEAQ (reference sequence). CDR3 nucleotide sequence: TGTGCCAGCAGCTTAGGAGCTAGCGGGAGGGCCGATGAGCAGTTCTTC. As protein: CASSLGASGRADEQFF. Full variable domain (remainder filled in from reference TRBV7-9 and TRBJ2-1): DTGVSQNPRHKITKRGQNVTFRCDPISEHNRLYWYRQTLGQGPEFLTYFQNEAQLEKSRLLSDRFSAERPKGSFSTLEIQRTEQGDSAMYLCASSLGASGRADEQFFGPGTRLTVL.

This clonotype was recorded a few times. V and J are TRBV18 and TRBJ1-1, with unresolved D. The CDR3 spans 13 residues. CDR1 is KGHSH, CDR2 LQKENI, per germline. V was pared by 1 base and J by 1 base, with 4 bases between. The CDR3 loop is CASSPQTNTEAFF. In nucleotides, the CDR3 is TGTGCCAGCTCACCACAAACGAACACTGAAGCTTTCTTT.

In this sample, this clonotype turned up many times. The chain couples TRBV4-2 to TRBJ2-1, with 12 bases fitting TRBD2. This CDR3 is built from 17 residues. The germline V gene encodes CDR1 LGHNA and CDR2 YNFKEQ. Germline trimming cut 1 base from V and 5 bases from J; bases unmatched to any gene: 6. Written as DNA, the CDR3 is TGTGCCAGCAGCCAAGGAGGGTGGACTAGCGGGAACAATGAGCAGTTCTTC. Protein: CASSQGGWTSGNNEQFF.

V gene TRBV20-1 combines with J gene TRBJ1-5; D is unclear. The CDR3 consists of 13 residues. Trimming took 5 bases from V and 0 from J, leaving 8 bases between them. CDR1 DFQATT and CDR2 SNEGSKA come from the germline V gene (reference sequence). CDR3 sequence reads: CSAGVPSNQPQHF. CDR3 DNA sequence: TGCAGTGCTGGAGTACCTAGCAATCAGCCCCAGCATTTT.

This clonotype showed up just a few times. This chain uses TRBV4-1 with TRBJ2-7; D possibly corresponds to TRBD2 (5 bases). V dropped 1 base and J dropped 5 bases, with 9 bases sitting between them. CDR1 and CDR2 from the germline V gene are MGHRA and YSYEKL. This CDR3 region has 13 residues. CDR3 in amino acids: CASSQAGLDEQYF. The CDR3 bases are TGCGCCAGCAGCCAAGCGGGGTTGGACGAGCAGTACTTC.

The table lists this clonotype with a few counts. The chain carries TRBV20-1 and TRBJ1-2, with D possibly TRBD1 on 5 matching bases. Germline V gives CDR1 DFQATT, CDR2 SNEGSKA (reference sequence). Trimming cost V 6 bases and J 6 bases, with 20 bases left between them. The CDR3 has 14 amino acids. The CDR3 nucleotides are TGCAGTGCCCAACCCTCCTGGACACCCAATGGCTACACCTTC. Residues: CSAQPSWTPNGYTF.

The chain has TRBV21-1 and TRBJ2-5; TRBD1 is the table's D call, not checked against the DNA. TRBV21-1 is deemed a pseudogene. This CDR3 is built from 15 residues. CDR3 in amino acids: CASSKVSDREETQYF. The CDR3 nucleotides are TGTGCCAGCAGCAAAGTTAGCGACAGAGAAGAGACCCAGTACTTC.

The V gene is TRBV18, the J gene TRBJ1-6; no firm D call. There are 16 residues in the CDR3. With 2 bases removed from V and 0 bases from J, the gap between germline ends came to 8 bases. Per germline, CDR1 KGHSH and CDR2 LQKENI. Here the CDR3 DNA reads TGTGCCAGCTCACCAGACGGGAGCTCCTATAATTCACCCCTCCACTTT. Its translation is CASSPDGSSYNSPLHF.

The chain has TRBV6-2 or TRBV6-3 and TRBJ1-2; D is possibly TRBD1 (6 bases). Trimming shortened V by 4 bases and J by 6 bases, and 12 bases separated the two germline ends. Germline V gene data show CDR1 as MNHEY and CDR2 as SVGEGT. There are 13 residues in the CDR3. The CDR3 reads CASSSDSANGYTF. CDR3 bases: TGTGCCAGCAGTTCGGACAGCGCGAATGGCTACACCTTC.

At least ten counts were recorded for this clonotype. This chain links TRBV7-9 with TRBJ1-1; no clear D. With 2 bases removed from V and 2 bases from J, the gap between germline ends came to 9 bases. The V gene's germline CDR1 is SEHNR and CDR2 FQNEAQ (reference sequence). The CDR3 covers 14 residues. The CDR3 is CASSLLAGNTEAFF. The CDR3, as DNA: TGTGCCAGCAGCTTACTAGCGGGCAACACTGAAGCTTTCTTT.

This chain links TRBV20-1 with TRBJ2-7; perhaps TRBD2 as D (6 bases). The germline V gene has CDR1 DFQATT and CDR2 SNEGSKA (reference sequence). CDR3 length: 14 amino acids. The V and J ends lost 1 base and 3 bases respectively, with 13 bases between them. The CDR3, as DNA: TGCAGTGCTAGAGTCCGGGAGTGGGTCTACGAGCAGTACTTC. It specifies CSARVREWVYEQYF.

Within the sample, this clonotype is medium-sized (0.01 to 0.1%). The chain uses TRBV28 and TRBJ2-7, with TRBD1 matching 7 bases. Germline lookup yields CDR1 MDHEN and CDR2 SYDVKM. CDR3 size: 13 residues. Losses at the gene ends were 5 bases for V and 5 bases for J; bases not matched to a gene: 6. For the CDR3, the DNA is TGTGCCAGCAGTCTTCGACAGGGCCACGAGCAGTACTTC. Translated, it gives CASSLRQGHEQYF. Filled out from reference TRBV28 and TRBJ2-7, the complete variable domain reads DVKVTQSSRYLVKRTGEKVFLECVQDMDHENMFWYRQDPGLGLRLIYFSYDVKMKEKGDIPEGYSVSREKKERFSLILESASTNQTSMYLCASSLRQGHEQYFGPGTRLTVT.

J is TRBJ1-2 and V is TRBV6-5; weak D call: TRBD1 (6 bases). Germline V gene lookup returns CDR1 MNHEY and CDR2 SVGAGI. Between the trimmed V and J ends, which lost 7 bases and 2 bases, there was a span of 14 bases. This CDR3 region has 14 residues. Here the CDR3 reads CASTQPGTNYGYTF. For the CDR3, the DNA is TGTGCCAGCACCCAGCCCGGGACAAACTATGGCTACACCTTC.

This clonotype appeared a few times. The chain uses TRBV20-1 and TRBJ1-1; 7 nucleotides match TRBD1. Germline assignment: CDR1 DFQATT and CDR2 SNEGSKA (reference sequence). The CDR3 has 13 amino acids. V was clipped by 2 bases and J by 3 bases; unmatched bases: 3. The CDR3 DNA follows: TGCAGTGCTAGAACCACAGGGGACACTGAAGCTTTCTTT. It translates to CSARTTGDTEAFF.

The chain combines TRBV7-2 with TRBJ1-2; perhaps TRBD1 as D (6 bases). Germline loops: CDR1 SGHTA, CDR2 FQGNSA. The CDR3 has 15 residues. Trimming took off 1 base at V and 0 bases at J, with 9 bases between the two ends. The CDR3 here is CASSLVDRPNYGYTF. The CDR3 DNA is TGTGCCAGCAGCTTAGTTGACAGGCCTAACTATGGCTACACCTTC.

The rearrangement joins TRBV20-1 to TRBJ2-7; TRBD2 matches at 10 bases. The end of the DNA aligns better with TRBJ2-1, so the J call may be wrong. The CDR3 has 16 amino acids. Germline CDR1 and CDR2: DFQATT and SNEGSKA (reference sequence). CDR3 region: CSAREQREGGRNEQFF. The DNA of the CDR3 is TGCAGTGCTAGAGAACAGCGGGAGGGGGGTCGCAATGAGCAGTTCTTC.

The rearrangement links TRBV6-5 to TRBJ2-1; no clear D gene. CDR1 is MNHEY and CDR2 is SVGAGI in the germline V gene. Deletions cut 2 bases from V and 1 base from J, with 9 bases between. The CDR3 is 15 residues long. Here the CDR3 reads CASSYRRMSYNEQFF. For the CDR3, the DNA is TGTGCCAGCAGTTACCGGCGAATGTCCTACAATGAGCAGTTCTTC.

The chain uses TRBV5-1 and TRBJ2-7; 9 positions match TRBD2. The CDR3 length is 15 residues. V lost 4 bases, J lost 2 bases, and 7 bases stayed unmatched. Per germline, CDR1 SGHRS and CDR2 YFSETQ. In DNA form, the CDR3 reads TGCGCCAGCAGCCCCTCTAGCGGGATAACCTACGAGCAGTACTTC. As protein: CASSPSSGITYEQYF.

This chain joins TRBV27 and TRBJ1-4; D is unclear. The CDR3 contains 13 residues. Per the germline V gene, CDR1 is MNHEY and CDR2 is SMNVEV (reference sequence). V was cut by 3 bases and J by 5 bases, with 7 bases left in between. In DNA form, the CDR3 reads TGTGCCAGCAGTTTGTCAAGAAATGAAAAACTGTTTTTT. Protein: CASSLSRNEKLFF.

The table lists this clonotype with many counts. The genes are TRBV7-9 and TRBJ1-4; D not certain. This CDR3 region has 12 residues. Germline CDR1 and CDR2: SEHNR and FQNEAQ (reference sequence). V shed 1 base and J shed 6 bases, with 3 bases lying between them. The CDR3 region has the DNA TGTGCCAGCAGCTTAGTTCATGAAAAACTGTTTTTT. Translated, it gives CASSLVHEKLFF.

Only a few counts were recorded for this clonotype. The chain combines TRBV5-1 with TRBJ2-1; 8 nucleotides align to TRBD1. This CDR3 has 16 residues. The J segment lost 4 bases and the V segment lost 4 bases, leaving 10 bases of the junction unmatched. CDR1 and CDR2 from the germline V gene are SGHRS and YFSETQ. CDR3 protein: CASSHSPGQEYNEQFF. The CDR3 DNA follows: TGCGCCAGCAGCCACTCCCCGGGACAGGAGTACAATGAGCAGTTCTTC.

This chain connects TRBV20-1 to TRBJ2-1; D might be TRBD1 or TRBD2, each matching 5 bases. Trimming stripped 3 bases from V and 3 bases from J, with 15 bases between. CDR3 length equals 15 residues. CDR1 is DFQATT and CDR2 is SNEGSKA in the germline V gene (reference sequence). CDR3 sequence reads: CSASDVGTIYNEQFF. In DNA, the CDR3 is TGCAGTGCTAGTGACGTAGGGACGATCTACAATGAGCAGTTCTTC.

A few counts support this clonotype. The chain is built from TRBV7-9 and TRBJ2-7; TRBD1 matches 7 bases. Trimming removed 2 bases from V and 5 bases from J; junction bases left unmatched: 6. There are 14 residues in the CDR3. CDR1 and CDR2 from the germline V gene are SEHNR and FQNEAQ (reference sequence). CDR3 DNA sequence: TGTGCCAGCAGCTTAACAGGGGACAGCGACGAGCAGTACTTC. This translates into CASSLTGDSDEQYF.

This chain uses TRBV13 with TRBJ2-5; 10 bases are a match to TRBD2. Gene TRBJ2-1 matches the end of the DNA better, so the J call may be wrong. This CDR3 has 16 residues. Germline V gene lookup returns CDR1 PRHDT and CDR2 FYEKMQ (reference sequence). CDR3 nucleotide sequence: TGTGCCAGCAGCCCGACGCGGACTAGCGGCTACAATGAGCAGTTCTTC. This translates into CASSPTRTSGYNEQFF.